The 18 T cell receptor beta chains given below trace back to one sample, sequenced in a study of OX40 agonist ivuxolimab in advanced cancers. Assay: immunoSEQ multiplex PCR; the TCRdb copy retains only in-frame clones and omits some. The sample has about 50,000 clones; 80% to 85% are singletons. Sequenced here: CD4+ or CD8+ T cells sorted from blood, sampled in a trial of the OX40 agonist ivuxolimab. The receptors derive from an adult with an advanced solid tumor such as melanoma, head and neck, liver or kidney cancer.

In its sample, this clone was seen a few times. This chain joins TRBV5-1 and TRBJ2-7, with 9 bases lining up with TRBD1. The J segment lost 0 bases and the V segment lost 3 bases, leaving 1 base of the junction unmatched. The CDR3 sequence is 14 residues long. CDR1 SGHRS and CDR2 YFSETQ come from the germline V gene. The CDR3 sequence is CASSWTGDSYEQYF. The CDR3 region has the DNA TGCGCCAGCAGCTGGACAGGGGACTCCTACGAGCAGTACTTC.

V and J are TRBV9 and TRBJ2-5; TRBD2 agrees at 15 bases. The V gene end was trimmed by 4 bases and the J gene end by 2 bases; junction bases not matched to a gene: 9. Germline CDR1 SGDLS, CDR2 YYNGEE. The CDR3 consists of 18 residues. CDR3 protein: CASSLRTSGGGSQETQYF. The CDR3 region has the DNA TGTGCCAGCAGCCTCAGGACTAGCGGGGGGGGATCACAAGAGACCCAGTACTTC.

This rearrangement joins TRBV19 to TRBJ1-2; unclear D gene. The CDR3 extends over 11 amino acids. The V gene lost 5 bases and the J gene lost 10 bases, with 11 bases spanning the gap. From germline, CDR1 is LNHDA and CDR2 SQIVND (reference sequence). The CDR3 DNA reads as TGTGCCAGTAGTTTCTCCCGGGACTACACCTTC. Its protein product is CASSFSRDYTF.

The V and J genes are TRBV4-1 and TRBJ2-3; 8 positions agree with TRBD2. Germline V CDR1 and CDR2: MGHRA, YSYEKL. V was pared by 7 bases and J by 1 base, with 19 bases of the junction left unmatched. The CDR3 spans 19 residues. CDR3 region: CASTKRDPRLARGTDTQYF. CDR3 sequence (DNA): TGCGCCAGCACCAAAAGGGACCCGAGACTAGCGAGAGGCACAGATACGCAGTATTTT.

This chain connects TRBV4-3 to TRBJ2-1; 12 positions agree with TRBD2. Germline trimming cut 0 bases from V and 7 bases from J; bases unmatched to any gene: 4. Germline V CDR1 and CDR2: LGHNA, YSLEER. This CDR3 region has 16 residues. This CDR3 is CASSQDTLAGGNEQFF. CDR3 DNA sequence: TGCGCCAGCAGCCAAGATACGCTAGCGGGAGGGAATGAGCAGTTCTTC.

This chain connects TRBV5-5 to TRBJ2-1; TRBD1 aligns across 10 bases. V was clipped by 5 bases and J by 5 bases; unmatched bases: 7. Per germline, CDR1 SGHKS and CDR2 YYEKEE (reference sequence). The CDR3 extends over 15 amino acids. Here the CDR3 DNA reads TGTGCCAGCAGTTTGACAGGGGGCCCTCACAATGAGCAGTTCTTC. Amino acid sequence: CASSLTGGPHNEQFF.

The chain has TRBV7-7 and TRBJ2-1; TRBD2 matches 10 bases. The CDR3 has 16 amino acids. V gave up 2 bases and J gave up 9 bases; unmatched junction bases: 10. CDR1 SSHAT and CDR2 FNYEAQ come from the germline V gene (reference sequence). The DNA of the CDR3 is TGTGCCAGCAGCTTAAGTGTGGCTAGCGGGAGCGGTGAGCAGTTCTTC. Protein product: CASSLSVASGSGEQFF.

This chain uses TRBV15 with TRBJ1-2, with unresolved D. CDR1 LNHNV and CDR2 YYDKDF come from the germline V gene (reference sequence). The V end was cut by 4 bases, the J end by 8 bases, with 23 bases between. The CDR3 loop spans 16 amino acids. This CDR3 reads CATSKENRATPLGYTF. The CDR3 nucleotides are TGTGCCACCAGCAAAGAAAACAGAGCTACACCACTGGGCTACACCTTC.

The rearrangement uses TRBV7-6 and TRBJ1-3, with unresolved D. Germline values: CDR1 SGHVS, CDR2 FNYEAQ. Between the trimmed V and J ends, which lost 6 bases and 0 bases, there was a span of 18 bases. This CDR3 spans 17 amino acids. The DNA of the CDR3 is TGTGCCAGCAGTCGTCGGATGGGTCCGGACTCTGGAAACACCATATATTTT. This gives the protein CASSRRMGPDSGNTIYF.

This chain links TRBV30 with TRBJ2-7; D unclear. V gave up 4 bases and J gave up 6 bases, with 13 bases separating them. The CDR3 is made up of 12 amino acids. CDR1 and CDR2 from the germline V gene are GTSNPN and SVGIG (reference sequence). DNA for the CDR3: TGTGCCTGGAAAAGGCAGGACCCCGAGCAGTACTTC. As protein: CAWKRQDPEQYF.

Points on this clone: It may be a read error: a sequence one base away is much more abundant. The rearrangement uses TRBV7-2 and TRBJ2-7; D call uncertain. Germline loops: CDR1 SGHTA, CDR2 FQGNSA. The CDR3 is made up of 13 amino acids. V was shortened by 1 base and J by 3 bases, with 7 bases between the two germline ends. CDR3: CASSLGQNYEQYF. CDR3 coding DNA: TGTGCCAGCAGCTTAGGGCAGAACTACGAGCAGTACTTC.

This clone was detected a few times. The chain has TRBV9 and TRBJ2-5; 7 bases line up with TRBD2. The CDR3 covers 15 residues. Germline-derived CDR1 and CDR2 are SGDLS and YYNGEE. The V segment lost 0 bases and the J segment 4 bases; nucleotides outside the gene matches: 6. The CDR3 loop reads CASSVGAGIGETQYF. CDR3 coding DNA: TGTGCCAGCAGCGTAGGAGCGGGGATAGGAGAGACCCAGTACTTC. Looking up the rest from reference TRBV9 and TRBJ2-5 gives the full variable domain: DSGVTQTPKHLITATGQRVTLRCSPRSGDLSVYWYQQSLDQGLQFLIQYYNGEERAKGNILERFSAQQFPDLHSELNLSSLELGDSALYFCASSVGAGIGETQYFGPGTRLLVL.

Details on this clone: Other DNA sequences of this sample code for an identical CDR3. The chain couples TRBV19 to TRBJ2-1; 12 bases match TRBD2. Germline V CDR1 and CDR2: LNHDA, SQIVND (reference sequence). V gave up 5 bases and J gave up 5 bases; unmatched junction bases: 16. The CDR3 has 19 residues. DNA of the CDR3: TGTGCCAGTAGTTCCCCCCCCGGACTAGCGGGACTCCGCAACAATGAGCAGTTCTTC. This encodes CASSSPPGLAGLRNNEQFF.

This clone was recorded at least ten times. The rearrangement joins TRBV27 to TRBJ2-1; TRBD2 matches at 9 bases. Germline assignment: CDR1 MNHEY and CDR2 SMNVEV (reference sequence). V lost 2 bases to trimming and J lost 6 bases; unmatched junction nucleotides: 5. The CDR3 runs 15 residues. CDR3: CASSLGTSLSNEQFF. Here the CDR3 DNA reads TGTGCCAGCAGTTTAGGGACTAGCTTATCCAATGAGCAGTTCTTC.

The chain carries TRBV25-1 and TRBJ1-1; no reliable D call. Germline values: CDR1 MGHDK, CDR2 SYGVNS. V lost 0 bases, J lost 3 bases, and 11 bases lay in between. The CDR3 totals 15 residues. This CDR3 is CASSEYKSWDTEAFF. As DNA, the CDR3 is TGTGCCAGCAGTGAATATAAGTCTTGGGACACTGAAGCTTTCTTT.

The rearrangement uses TRBV5-1 and TRBJ2-6, with D perhaps matching TRBD1 (6 bases). The CDR3 consists of 14 residues. The V and J ends lost 5 bases and 1 base respectively, with 7 bases between them. Germline V gene lookup returns CDR1 SGHRS and CDR2 YFSETQ. The CDR3 here is CASRQGSGANVLTF. CDR3 nucleotide sequence: TGCGCCAGCAGACAGGGTTCTGGGGCCAACGTCCTGACTTTC. The variable domain in full, with the rest retrieved from reference TRBV5-1 and TRBJ2-6, is KAGVTQTPRYLIKTRGQQVTLSCSPISGHRSVSWYQQTPGQGLQFLFEYFSETQRNKGNFPGRFSGRQFSNSRSEMNVSTLELGDSALYLCASRQGSGANVLTFGAGSRLTVL.

The chain combines TRBV6-5 with TRBJ1-5; D possibly corresponds to TRBD1 (5 bases). The CDR3 has 14 residues. CDR1 is MNHEY, CDR2 SVGAGI, per germline. Trimming removed 5 bases from V and 0 bases from J, with 8 bases in between. The CDR3 here is CASSVGVSNQPQHF. CDR3 nucleotides: TGTGCCAGCAGTGTAGGGGTTAGCAATCAGCCCCAGCATTTT.

The V and J genes are TRBV5-5 and TRBJ1-1, with 9 bases fitting TRBD1. V was clipped by 0 bases and J by 0 bases; unmatched bases: 6. The germline gives CDR1 SGHKS, CDR2 YYEKEE (reference sequence). The CDR3 has 17 amino acids. CDR3 sequence (DNA): TGTGCCAGCAGCTTGGTTGGGACAGGGACGATGAACACTGAAGCTTTCTTT. It translates to CASSLVGTGTMNTEAFF.